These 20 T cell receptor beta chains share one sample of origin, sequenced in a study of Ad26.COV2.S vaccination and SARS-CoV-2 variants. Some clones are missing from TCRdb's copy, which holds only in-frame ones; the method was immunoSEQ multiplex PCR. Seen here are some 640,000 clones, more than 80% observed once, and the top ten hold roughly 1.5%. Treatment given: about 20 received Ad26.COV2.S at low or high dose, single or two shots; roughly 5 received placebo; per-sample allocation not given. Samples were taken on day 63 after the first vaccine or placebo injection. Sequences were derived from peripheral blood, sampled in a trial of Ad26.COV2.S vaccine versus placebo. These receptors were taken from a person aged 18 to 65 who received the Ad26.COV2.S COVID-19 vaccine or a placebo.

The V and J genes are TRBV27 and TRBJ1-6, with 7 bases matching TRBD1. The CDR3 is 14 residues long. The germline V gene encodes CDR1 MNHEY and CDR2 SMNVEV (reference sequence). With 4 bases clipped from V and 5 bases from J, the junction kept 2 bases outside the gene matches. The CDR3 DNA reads TGTGCCAGCAGTTCCGGGACAGATAATTCACCCCTCCACTTT. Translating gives CASSSGTDNSPLHF.

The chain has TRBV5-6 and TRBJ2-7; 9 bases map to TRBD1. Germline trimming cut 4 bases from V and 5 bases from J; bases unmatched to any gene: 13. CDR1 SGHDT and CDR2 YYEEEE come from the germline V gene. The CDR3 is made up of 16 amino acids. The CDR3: CASSRTPGTGNDEQYF. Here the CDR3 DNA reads TGTGCCAGCAGCAGAACCCCCGGGACAGGGAACGACGAGCAGTACTTC.

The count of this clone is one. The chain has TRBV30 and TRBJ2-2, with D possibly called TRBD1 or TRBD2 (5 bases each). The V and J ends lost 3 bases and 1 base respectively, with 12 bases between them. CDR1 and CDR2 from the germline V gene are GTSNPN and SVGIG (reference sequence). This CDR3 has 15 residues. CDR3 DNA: TGTGCCTGGAGCCCGGGACGGATGAACACCGGGGAGCTGTTTTTT. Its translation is CAWSPGRMNTGELFF.

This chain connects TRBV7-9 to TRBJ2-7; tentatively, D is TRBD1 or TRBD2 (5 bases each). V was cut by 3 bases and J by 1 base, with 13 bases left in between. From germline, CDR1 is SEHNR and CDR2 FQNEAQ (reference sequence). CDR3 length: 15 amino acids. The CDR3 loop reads CASSFPGSESYEQYF. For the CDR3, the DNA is TGTGCCAGCAGCTTTCCAGGGAGTGAGTCCTACGAGCAGTACTTC.

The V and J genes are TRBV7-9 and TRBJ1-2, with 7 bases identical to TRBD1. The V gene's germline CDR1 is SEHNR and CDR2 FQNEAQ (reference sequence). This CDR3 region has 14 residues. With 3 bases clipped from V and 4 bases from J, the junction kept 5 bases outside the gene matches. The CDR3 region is CASSLLTGPYGYTF. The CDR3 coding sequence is TGTGCCAGCAGCTTGCTGACAGGGCCCTATGGCTACACCTTC. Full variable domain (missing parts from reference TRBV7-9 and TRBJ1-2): DTGVSQNPRHKITKRGQNVTFRCDPISEHNRLYWYRQTLGQGPEFLTYFQNEAQLEKSRLLSDRFSAERPKGSFSTLEIQRTEQGDSAMYLCASSLLTGPYGYTFGSGTRLTVV.

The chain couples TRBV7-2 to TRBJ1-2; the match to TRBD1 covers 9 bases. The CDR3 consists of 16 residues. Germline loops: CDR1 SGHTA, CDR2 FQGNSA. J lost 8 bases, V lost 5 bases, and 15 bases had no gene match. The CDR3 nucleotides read TGTGCCAGCAGCCCTAGCGGGACAGGGTGGGGCGGGGGCTACACCTTC. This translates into CASSPSGTGWGGGYTF.

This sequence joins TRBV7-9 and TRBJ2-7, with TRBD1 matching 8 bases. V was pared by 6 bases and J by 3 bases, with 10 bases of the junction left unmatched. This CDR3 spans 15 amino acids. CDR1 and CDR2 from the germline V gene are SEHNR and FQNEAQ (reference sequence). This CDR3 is CASSRGQGIIYEQYF. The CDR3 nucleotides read TGTGCCAGCAGTCGCGGACAGGGAATCATCTACGAGCAGTACTTC.

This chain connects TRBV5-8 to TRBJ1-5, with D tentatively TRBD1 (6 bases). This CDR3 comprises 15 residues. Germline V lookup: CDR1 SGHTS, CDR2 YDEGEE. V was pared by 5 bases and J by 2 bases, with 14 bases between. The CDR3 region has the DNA TGTGCCAGCAGATATAAGGGGGGCGGCAATCAGCCCCAGCATTTT. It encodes CASRYKGGGNQPQHF.

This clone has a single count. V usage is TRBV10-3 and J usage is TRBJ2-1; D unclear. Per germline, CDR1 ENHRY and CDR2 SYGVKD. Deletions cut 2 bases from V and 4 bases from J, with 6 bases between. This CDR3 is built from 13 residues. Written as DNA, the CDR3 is TGTGCCATCAGTGAGGGACCTTACAATGAGCAGTTCTTC. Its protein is CAISEGPYNEQFF.

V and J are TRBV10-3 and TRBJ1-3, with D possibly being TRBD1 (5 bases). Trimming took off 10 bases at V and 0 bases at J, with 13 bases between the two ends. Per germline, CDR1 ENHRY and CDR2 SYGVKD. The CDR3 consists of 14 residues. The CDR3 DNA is TGTGCCACCGGGACGGAGAGCTCTGGAAACACCATATATTTT. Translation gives CATGTESSGNTIYF.

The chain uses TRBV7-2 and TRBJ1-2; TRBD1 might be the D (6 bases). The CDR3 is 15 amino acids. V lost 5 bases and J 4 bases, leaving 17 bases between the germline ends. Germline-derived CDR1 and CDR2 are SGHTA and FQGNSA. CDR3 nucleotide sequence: TGTGCCAGCAGCCGCGACAGGACAGAGCGCTATGGCTACACCTTC. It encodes CASSRDRTERYGYTF.

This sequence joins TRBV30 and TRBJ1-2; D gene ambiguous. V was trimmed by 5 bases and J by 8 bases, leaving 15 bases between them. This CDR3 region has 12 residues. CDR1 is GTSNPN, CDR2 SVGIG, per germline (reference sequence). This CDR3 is CAWAPIGRGYTF. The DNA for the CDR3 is TGTGCCTGGGCCCCAATAGGGCGAGGCTACACCTTC.

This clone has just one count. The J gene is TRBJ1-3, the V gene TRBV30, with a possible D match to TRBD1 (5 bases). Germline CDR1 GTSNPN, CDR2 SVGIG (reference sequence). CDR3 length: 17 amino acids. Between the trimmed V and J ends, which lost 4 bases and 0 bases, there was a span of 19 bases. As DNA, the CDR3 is TGTGCCTGGAATGGACACGAAAGTATCAGCTCTGGAAACACCATATATTTT. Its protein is CAWNGHESISSGNTIYF.

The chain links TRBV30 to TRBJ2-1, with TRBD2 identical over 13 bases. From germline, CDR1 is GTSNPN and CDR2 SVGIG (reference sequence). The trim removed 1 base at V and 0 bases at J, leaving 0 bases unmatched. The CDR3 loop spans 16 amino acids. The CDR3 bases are TGTGCCTGGAGTGGACTAGCGGGAGGCTCCTACAATGAGCAGTTCTTC. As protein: CAWSGLAGGSYNEQFF.

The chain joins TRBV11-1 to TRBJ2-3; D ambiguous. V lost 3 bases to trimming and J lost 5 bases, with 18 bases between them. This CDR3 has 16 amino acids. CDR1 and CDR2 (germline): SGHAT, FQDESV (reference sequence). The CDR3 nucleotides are TGTGCCAGCAGCTTCGGCCTGTCACTCATCGGAGATACGCAGTATTTT. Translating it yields CASSFGLSLIGDTQYF.

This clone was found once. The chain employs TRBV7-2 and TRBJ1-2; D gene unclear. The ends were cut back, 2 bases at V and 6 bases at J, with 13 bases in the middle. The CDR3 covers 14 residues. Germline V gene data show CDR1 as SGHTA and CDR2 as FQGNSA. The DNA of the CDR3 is TGTGCCAGCAGCTTAACCCTCGGACCGGATGGCTACACCTTC. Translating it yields CASSLTLGPDGYTF.

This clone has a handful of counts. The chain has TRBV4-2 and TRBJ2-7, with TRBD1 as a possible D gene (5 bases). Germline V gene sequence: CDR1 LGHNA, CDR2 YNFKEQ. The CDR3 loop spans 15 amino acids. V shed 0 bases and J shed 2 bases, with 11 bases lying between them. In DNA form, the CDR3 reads TGTGCCAGCAGCCAAGAACAGGCAGTAGCCTACGAGCAGTACTTC. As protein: CASSQEQAVAYEQYF.

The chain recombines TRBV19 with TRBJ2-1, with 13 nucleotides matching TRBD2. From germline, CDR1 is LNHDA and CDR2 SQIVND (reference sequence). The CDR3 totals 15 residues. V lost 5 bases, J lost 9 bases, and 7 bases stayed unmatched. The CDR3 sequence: CASSSQLAGGGEQFF. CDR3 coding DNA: TGTGCCAGTAGTTCCCAACTAGCGGGAGGGGGTGAGCAGTTCTTC.

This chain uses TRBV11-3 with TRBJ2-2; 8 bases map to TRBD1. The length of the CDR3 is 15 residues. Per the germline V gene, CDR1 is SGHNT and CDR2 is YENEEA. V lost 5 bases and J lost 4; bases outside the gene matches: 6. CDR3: CASSPWTGSTGELFF. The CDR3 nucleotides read TGTGCCAGCAGCCCCTGGACAGGGTCCACCGGGGAGCTGTTTTTT. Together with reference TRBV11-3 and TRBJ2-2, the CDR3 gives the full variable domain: EAGVVQSPRYKIIEKKQPVAFWCNPISGHNTLYWYLQNLGQGPELLIRYENEEAVDDSQLPKDRFSAERLKGVDSTLKIQPAELGDSAVYLCASSPWTGSTGELFFGEGSRLTVL.

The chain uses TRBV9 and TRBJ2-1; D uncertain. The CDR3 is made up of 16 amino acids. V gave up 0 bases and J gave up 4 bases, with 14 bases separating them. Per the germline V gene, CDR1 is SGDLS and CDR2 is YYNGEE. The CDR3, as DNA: TGTGCCAGCAGCGTAGATCGTAGGGTCGGTTACAATGAGCAGTTCTTC. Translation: CASSVDRRVGYNEQFF.